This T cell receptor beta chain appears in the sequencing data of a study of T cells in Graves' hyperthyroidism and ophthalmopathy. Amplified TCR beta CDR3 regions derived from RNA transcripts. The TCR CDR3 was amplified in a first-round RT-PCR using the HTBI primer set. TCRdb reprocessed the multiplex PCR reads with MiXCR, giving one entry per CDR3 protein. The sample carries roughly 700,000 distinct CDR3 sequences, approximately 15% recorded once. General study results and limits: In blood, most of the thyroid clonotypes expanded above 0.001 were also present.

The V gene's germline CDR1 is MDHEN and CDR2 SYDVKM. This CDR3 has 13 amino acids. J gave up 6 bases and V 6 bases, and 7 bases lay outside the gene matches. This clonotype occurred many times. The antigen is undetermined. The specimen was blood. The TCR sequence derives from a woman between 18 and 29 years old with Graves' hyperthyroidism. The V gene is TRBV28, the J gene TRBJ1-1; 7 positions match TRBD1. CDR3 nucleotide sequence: TGTGCCAGCAGCCTACAGGGGATCCCTGAAGCTTTCTTT. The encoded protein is CASSLQGIPEAFF.